This T cell receptor beta chain emerged from a study of blood T cell repertoires in COVID-19. Whole-study context: Donors in the United States, Italy and Spain gave samples during acute or convalescent COVID-19.

Germline V CDR1 and CDR2: SGDLS, YYNGEE. CDR3 length: 15 residues. Between the trimmed V and J ends, which lost 0 bases and 3 bases, there was a span of 10 bases. Generated by immunoSEQ multiplex PCR, the TCRdb table keeps only in-frame clones and is missing some. The sample has 120,000 to 150,000 clones; almost 85% are singletons. Sequencing was carried out using peripheral blood. This sequence originates from a human donor with acute or convalescent COVID-19. The donor label of this sample is uncertain. This chain joins TRBV9 and TRBJ2-1; D perhaps matches TRBD2 (6 bases). CDR3 bases: TGTGCCAGCAGCGTAGGAGCGGGCCTCTACAATGAGCAGTTCTTC. Amino acid sequence: CASSVGAGLYNEQFF.